Below, 26 T cell receptor beta chains from the same sample are listed, as sequenced in a study of blood T cell repertoires in COVID-19. Profiling relied on immunoSEQ multiplex PCR, and the TCRdb table lists in-frame clones only, not all of them. The table has 250,000 to 300,000 clones, around 88% seen once. Sequencing was performed on peripheral blood. The receptor source for this set is a woman aged 65 to 85 with COVID-19, enrolled during active disease.

The gene calls are TRBV4-1 and TRBJ1-1; TRBD1 aligns across 7 bases. The CDR3 has 14 amino acids. The V and J ends lost 0 bases and 7 bases, in that order; junction bases with no gene match: 5. Germline CDR1 MGHRA, CDR2 YSYEKL. The CDR3 DNA reads as TGCGCCAGCAGCCAAGACCCAGGGGGGAGTGAAGCTTTCTTT. It specifies CASSQDPGGSEAFF.

The rearrangement uses TRBV14 and TRBJ1-1; no clear D gene. V dropped 1 base and J dropped 0 bases, with 6 bases sitting between them. The CDR3 covers 14 residues. Germline V CDR1 and CDR2: SGHDN, FVKESK. CDR3 loop: CASSQAHMNTEAFF. The CDR3 DNA sequence: TGTGCCAGCAGCCAAGCCCACATGAACACTGAAGCTTTCTTT.

The table lists this clone with a count of one. CDR3 region: CASSEAGGAPAETQYF. The CDR3 DNA reads as TGTGCCAGCAGTGAAGCGGGGGGGGCCCCCGCGGAGACCCAGTACTTC. The V and J genes are TRBV6-1 and TRBJ2-5, with D perhaps TRBD2 (7 bases). CDR1 MNHNS and CDR2 SASEGT come from the germline V gene. V shed 0 bases and J shed 5 bases, with 16 bases lying between them. The CDR3 contains 16 residues.

This sequence joins TRBV2 and TRBJ1-2, with a possible D match to TRBD1 (5 bases). The CDR3 covers 17 residues. V shed 8 bases and J shed 0 bases, with 22 bases lying between them. Germline assignment: CDR1 SNHLY and CDR2 FYNNEI. CDR3 sequence reads: CASYQGFPPGANYGYTF. The CDR3 nucleotides are TGTGCCAGCTACCAGGGTTTCCCTCCAGGAGCTAACTATGGCTACACCTTC.

This clone came up once. The V call is TRBV4-3, the J call TRBJ1-2; D is ambiguous. V gave up 1 base and J gave up 3 bases, with 15 bases separating them. CDR1 and CDR2 (germline): LGHNA, YSLEER. This CDR3 region has 16 residues. The CDR3 loop is CASSQAGEKYYYGYTF. CDR3 DNA: TGCGCCAGCAGCCAAGCTGGGGAGAAATACTACTATGGCTACACCTTC.

This clone appeared once. This chain connects TRBV7-2 to TRBJ1-4; 11 bases line up with TRBD1. V shed 5 bases, J shed 0 bases, and the junction held 5 bases outside the gene matches. This CDR3 is 17 amino acids long. Germline CDR1 is SGHTA and CDR2 is FQGNSA. DNA for the CDR3: TGTGCCAGCAGCCCCAGGACAGGGGGCGCAACTAATGAAAAACTGTTTTTT. It yields the protein CASSPRTGGATNEKLFF.

The chain is built from TRBV7-6 and TRBJ1-1, with D possibly being TRBD1 (5 bases). The germline gives CDR1 SGHVS, CDR2 FNYEAQ. The V and J ends lost 3 bases and 7 bases respectively, with 9 bases between them. The length of the CDR3 is 12 residues. The CDR3 sequence: CASSLIQGEAFF. The CDR3 coding sequence is TGTGCCAGCAGCTTGATCCAGGGTGAAGCTTTCTTT. Full variable domain (outside the CDR3, taken from reference TRBV7-6 and TRBJ1-1): GAGVSQSPRYKVTKRGQDVALRCDPISGHVSLYWYRQALGQGPEFLTYFNYEAQQDKSGLPNDRFSAERPEGSISTLTIQRTEQRDSAMYRCASSLIQGEAFFGQGTRLTVV.

The DNA of the CDR3 is TGTGCCAGCAGCTTCGGGGGGGGAGGAAACACCATATATTTT. Encoded protein: CASSFGGGGNTIYF. V usage is TRBV7-2 and J usage is TRBJ1-3; the D gene is possibly TRBD1 (5 bases). The V end was cut by 3 bases, the J end by 4 bases, with 10 bases between. Per germline, CDR1 SGHTA and CDR2 FQGNSA. The CDR3 has 14 amino acids.

The gene calls are TRBV5-1 and TRBJ1-2; D is ambiguous. The CDR3 is 11 amino acids. CDR1 and CDR2 from the germline V gene are SGHRS and YFSETQ. The ends were cut back, 4 bases at V and 5 bases at J, with 6 bases in the middle. The CDR3 nucleotides are TGCGCCAGCAGCCCAGGTTATGGCTACACCTTC. Amino acids: CASSPGYGYTF.

Concerning this clone itself: A junction boundary mismatches the germline segment, possibly from a read error. The chain links TRBV28 to TRBJ1-6; D is ambiguous. Per the germline V gene, CDR1 is MDHEN and CDR2 is SYDVKM. CDR3 size: 14 residues. The CDR3 reads CASCFYSYNSPLHF. CDR3 sequence (DNA): TGTGCCAGCTGTTTTTACTCCTATAATTCACCCCTCCACTTT.

This clone was found once. The CDR3 sequence is CASSAPSGGWAEAFF. DNA for the CDR3: TGTGCCAGCAGCGCACCATCAGGGGGCTGGGCTGAAGCTTTCTTT. V usage is TRBV7-2 and J usage is TRBJ1-1; TRBD1 matches 8 bases. V shed 5 bases and J 6 bases; nucleotides not matched to a gene: 11. CDR1 and CDR2 (germline): SGHTA, FQGNSA. This CDR3 has 15 residues.

V and J are TRBV4-3 and TRBJ1-4; D is uncertain. Trimming removed 0 bases from V and 7 bases from J, with 15 bases in between. The CDR3 runs to 16 residues. Germline V lookup: CDR1 LGHNA, CDR2 YSLEER. CDR3 nucleotides: TGCGCCAGCAGCCAAGAGGCGGGGAGAGGGAGTGAAAAACTGTTTTTT. Its protein product is CASSQEAGRGSEKLFF.

This clone has at least ten counts. The chain joins TRBV6-1 to TRBJ1-1; weak D call: TRBD1 (5 bases). Trimming removed 0 bases at V and 4 bases at J, with 15 bases between. CDR3 length: 16 residues. The germline CDR1 and CDR2 sequences are MNHNS and SASEGT. For the CDR3, the DNA is TGTGCCAGCAGTGAAGCTAACTTCAGGGTAAGCACTGAAGCTTTCTTT. It translates to CASSEANFRVSTEAFF.

The V gene is TRBV6-5, the J gene TRBJ1-2; D is unresolved. This CDR3 has 16 residues. V dropped 0 bases and J dropped 0 bases, with 11 bases sitting between them. Germline CDR1 and CDR2: MNHEY and SVGAGI. In DNA form, the CDR3 reads TGTGCCAGCAGTTACTCGGCAATGGTTACTAACTATGGCTACACCTTC. It codes for CASSYSAMVTNYGYTF.

This chain joins TRBV11-2 and TRBJ2-3; D is possibly TRBD2 (5 bases). Germline CDR1 reads SGHAT; CDR2 reads FQNNGV. The CDR3 runs to 14 residues. Trimming left V 5 bases short and J 4 bases short, with 13 bases between. In DNA, the CDR3 is TGTGCCAGCAGCCCGGTGGAGCGGCCAGATACGCAGTATTTT. It encodes CASSPVERPDTQYF.

The chain employs TRBV27 and TRBJ2-7; TRBD2 matches at 8 bases. CDR1 is MNHEY, CDR2 SMNVEV, per germline (reference sequence). The CDR3 runs to 16 residues. Losses at the gene ends were 2 bases for V and 3 bases for J; bases not matched to a gene: 9. The DNA for the CDR3 is TGTGCCAGCAGTTTAGTAGCAGCGGGGGAAAACTACGAGCAGTACTTC. This translates into CASSLVAAGENYEQYF.

The V call is TRBV4-3, the J call TRBJ1-5, with a weak D call TRBD1 (5 bases). Looked up from germline, CDR1 is LGHNA and CDR2 is YSLEER. The CDR3 runs to 15 residues. V was clipped by 6 bases and J by 0 bases, with 12 bases between them. The CDR3 protein is CASRDSLYSNQPQHF. The CDR3 DNA sequence: TGCGCCAGCAGAGACAGCCTTTATAGCAATCAGCCCCAGCATTTT.

This chain uses TRBV18 with TRBJ1-1; D is unresolved. CDR1 KGHSH and CDR2 LQKENI come from the germline V gene. This CDR3 is 16 amino acids long. Trimming stripped 0 bases from V and 0 bases from J, with 11 bases between. Here the CDR3 DNA reads TGTGCCAGCTCACCACCGATGGGAGGCATGAACACTGAAGCTTTCTTT. Encoded protein: CASSPPMGGMNTEAFF.

In its sample, this clone was seen once. The chain combines TRBV4-3 with TRBJ1-2, with 7 bases identical to TRBD1. The J segment lost 3 bases and the V segment lost 0 bases, leaving 10 bases of the junction unmatched. Germline lookup yields CDR1 LGHNA and CDR2 YSLEER. The CDR3 has 17 amino acids. The CDR3 spells CASSQEHADREYYGYTF. DNA of the CDR3: TGCGCCAGCAGCCAAGAGCATGCAGACAGGGAGTACTATGGCTACACCTTC.

The gene calls are TRBV19 and TRBJ2-1; maybe TRBD2 (6 bases). Trimming cost V 5 bases and J 0 bases, with 8 bases left between them. The CDR3 covers 14 residues. CDR1 is LNHDA and CDR2 is SQIVND in the germline V gene (reference sequence). The CDR3 DNA follows: TGTGCCAGTAGTCGGGGGAGCTCCTACAATGAGCAGTTCTTC. This sequence encodes CASSRGSSYNEQFF.

V and J are TRBV29-1 and TRBJ2-7, with 14 bases lining up with TRBD2. Germline loops: CDR1 SQVTM, CDR2 ANQGSEA. With 4 bases clipped from V and 4 bases from J, the junction kept 6 bases outside the gene matches. The CDR3 totals 15 residues. The CDR3 reads CSVGGLAGAGYEQYF. The CDR3 DNA is TGCAGCGTTGGGGGACTAGCGGGGGCGGGGTACGAGCAGTACTTC.

The V and J genes are TRBV3-1 (or the pseudogene TRBV3-2) and TRBJ2-2; 8 bases align to TRBD1. The germline CDR1 and CDR2 sequences are LGHDT and YNNKEL (reference sequence). J gave up 4 bases and V 2 bases, and 9 bases lay outside the gene matches. The CDR3 runs 17 residues. The DNA of the CDR3 is TGTGCCAGCAGCCAAAACGAAGGGGACAGGACCACCGGGGAGCTGTTTTTT. Translating gives CASSQNEGDRTTGELFF.

The chain joins TRBV24-1 to TRBJ2-1; 7 nucleotides align to TRBD2. Germline CDR1 is KGHDR and CDR2 is SFDVKD. This CDR3 is built from 14 residues. J lost 8 bases, V lost 3 bases, and 6 bases had no gene match. For the CDR3, the DNA is TGTGCCACCAGTGATGGGCGGGGGATCGATGAGCAGTTCTTC. This codes for CATSDGRGIDEQFF.

The chain links TRBV30 to TRBJ1-5; D is perhaps TRBD1 (6 bases). The ends were cut back, 2 bases at V and 4 bases at J, with 21 bases in the middle. The CDR3 extends over 17 amino acids. CDR1 and CDR2 (germline): GTSNPN, SVGIG (reference sequence). The CDR3, as DNA: TGTGCCTGGAGTCGCCCTATACAGGGTGTCTCGAATCAGCCCCAGCATTTT. Protein: CAWSRPIQGVSNQPQHF. The entire variable domain, with the rest obtained from reference TRBV30 and TRBJ1-5, is as follows: SQTIHQWPATLVQPVGSPLSLECTVEGTSNPNLYWYRQAAGRGLQLLFYSVGIGQISSEVPQNLSASRPQDRQFILSSKKLLLSDSGFYLCAWSRPIQGVSNQPQHFGDGTRLSIL.

The CDR3 nucleotides read TGTGCCACCGGGGTAATCGGATCACCCCTCCACTTT. Its protein product is CATGVIGSPLHF. The chain couples TRBV6-5 to TRBJ1-6; no clear D. The CDR3 has 12 residues. Trimming took off 10 bases at V and 10 bases at J, with 14 bases between the two ends. Germline lookup yields CDR1 MNHEY and CDR2 SVGAGI.

The chain combines TRBV7-2 with TRBJ2-7; weak D call: TRBD2 (7 bases). The CDR3 covers 15 residues. The ends were cut back, 3 bases at V and 4 bases at J, with 16 bases in the middle. CDR1 SGHTA and CDR2 FQGNSA come from the germline V gene. For the CDR3, the DNA is TGTGCCAGCAGCTTTGTTGCGGGGGCCGAATACGAGCAGTACTTC. It codes for CASSFVAGAEYEQYF.